The entry below describes one T cell receptor beta chain. Its antigen is not yet known. Base qualities are not at hand, and no much larger clone is one base apart. V is trimmed back by 5 bases and J by 5 bases, and the junction contains 9 bases that no gene match accounts for. Based on the germline V gene, the CDR1 and CDR2 sequences are SGDLS and YYNGEE. The cysteine opens and the phenylalanine closes a CDR3 of 15 amino acids. Of the read, only the CDR3 DNA is kept; its 45 bases are in frame from base 1. This entry belongs to a study of T cell changes during pregnancy in multiple sclerosis (dated by TCRdb to the late 2010s). Context from the whole study: In women with multiple sclerosis, the researchers looked at how the T cell repertoire shifted as pregnancy progressed.

Library construction relied on the immunoSEQ multiplex PCR assay. Not all clones reach the TCRdb copy of this immuneACCESS table, which keeps in-frame sequences only. Checked studies attribute under half of the gap to unresolved V genes and leave the rest unexplained. For this sample there are approximately 37,000 clones; approximately 90% appear just once. The ten largest clones take up approximately 4.5% of the sample. The material was CD8+ T cells from peripheral blood mononuclear cells, obtained in the first trimester of pregnancy. This receptor was taken from a female donor with multiple sclerosis, enrolled in a pregnancy study. In this chain, TRBV9 is recombined with TRBJ2-2; 7 central nucleotides agree with TRBD2. Here is the DNA: TGTGCCAGCAGTGCAGCGGGGCAAACAACCGGGGAGCTGTTTTTT. Translated, it gives CASSAAGQTTGELFF.